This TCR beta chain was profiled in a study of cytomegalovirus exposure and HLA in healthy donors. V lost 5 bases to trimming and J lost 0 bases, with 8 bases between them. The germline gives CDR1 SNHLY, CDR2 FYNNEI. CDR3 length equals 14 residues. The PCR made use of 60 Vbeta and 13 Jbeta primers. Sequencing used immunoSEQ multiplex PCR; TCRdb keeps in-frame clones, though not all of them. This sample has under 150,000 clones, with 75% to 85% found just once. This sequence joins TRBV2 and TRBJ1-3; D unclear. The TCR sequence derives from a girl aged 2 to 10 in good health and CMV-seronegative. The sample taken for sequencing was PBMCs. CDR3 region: CASSSLSSGNTIYF. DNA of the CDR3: TGTGCCAGCAGTTCATTGAGCTCTGGAAACACCATATATTTT.